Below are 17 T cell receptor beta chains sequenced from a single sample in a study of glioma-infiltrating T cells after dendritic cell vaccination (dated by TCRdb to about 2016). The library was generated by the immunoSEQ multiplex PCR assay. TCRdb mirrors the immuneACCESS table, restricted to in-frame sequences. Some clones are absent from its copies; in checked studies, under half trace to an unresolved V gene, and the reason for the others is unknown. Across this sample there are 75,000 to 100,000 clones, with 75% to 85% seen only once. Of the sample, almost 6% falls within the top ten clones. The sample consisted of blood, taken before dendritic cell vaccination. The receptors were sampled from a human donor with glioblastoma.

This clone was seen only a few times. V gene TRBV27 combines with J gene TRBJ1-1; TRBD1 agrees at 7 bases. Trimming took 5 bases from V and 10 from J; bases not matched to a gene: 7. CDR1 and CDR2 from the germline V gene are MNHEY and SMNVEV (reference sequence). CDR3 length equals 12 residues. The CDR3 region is CASSPDRVVAFF. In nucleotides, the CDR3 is TGTGCCAGCAGTCCAGACAGGGTGGTAGCTTTCTTT.

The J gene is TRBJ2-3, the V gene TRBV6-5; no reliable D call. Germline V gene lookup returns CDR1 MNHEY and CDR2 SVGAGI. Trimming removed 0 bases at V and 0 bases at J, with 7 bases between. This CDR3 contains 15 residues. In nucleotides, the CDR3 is TGTGCCAGCAGTTACTCGGCTGCTAGCACAGATACGCAGTATTTT. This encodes CASSYSAASTDTQYF.

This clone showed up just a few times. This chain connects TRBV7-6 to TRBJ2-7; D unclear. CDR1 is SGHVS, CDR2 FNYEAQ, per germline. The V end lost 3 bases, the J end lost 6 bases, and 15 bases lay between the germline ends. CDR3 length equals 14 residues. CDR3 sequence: CASSLLDTAAEQYF. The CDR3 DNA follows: TGTGCCAGCAGCTTGCTCGACACCGCCGCCGAGCAGTACTTC.

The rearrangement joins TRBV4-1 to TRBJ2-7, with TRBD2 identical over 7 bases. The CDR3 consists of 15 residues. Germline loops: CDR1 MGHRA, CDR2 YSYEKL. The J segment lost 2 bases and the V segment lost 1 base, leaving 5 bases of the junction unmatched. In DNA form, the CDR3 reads TGCGCCAGCAGCCAAGCCTCGGGGGGACCCTACGAGCAGTACTTC. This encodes CASSQASGGPYEQYF.

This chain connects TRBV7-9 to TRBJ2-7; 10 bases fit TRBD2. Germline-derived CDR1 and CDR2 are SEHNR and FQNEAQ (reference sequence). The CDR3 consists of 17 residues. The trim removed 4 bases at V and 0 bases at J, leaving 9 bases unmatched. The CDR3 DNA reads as TGTGCCAGCAGCTATTCAACGACTAGCGGGTACTCCTACGAGCAGTACTTC. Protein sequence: CASSYSTTSGYSYEQYF.

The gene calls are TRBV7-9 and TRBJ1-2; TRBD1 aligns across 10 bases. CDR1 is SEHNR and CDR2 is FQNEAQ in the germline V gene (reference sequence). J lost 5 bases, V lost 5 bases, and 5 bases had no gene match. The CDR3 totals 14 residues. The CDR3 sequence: CASSLGQGSYGYTF. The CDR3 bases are TGTGCCAGCAGCCTGGGACAGGGGTCTTATGGCTACACCTTC. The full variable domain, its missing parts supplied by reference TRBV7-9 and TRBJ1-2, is DTGVSQNPRHKITKRGQNVTFRCDPISEHNRLYWYRQTLGQGPEFLTYFQNEAQLEKSRLLSDRFSAERPKGSFSTLEIQRTEQGDSAMYLCASSLGQGSYGYTFGSGTRLTVV.

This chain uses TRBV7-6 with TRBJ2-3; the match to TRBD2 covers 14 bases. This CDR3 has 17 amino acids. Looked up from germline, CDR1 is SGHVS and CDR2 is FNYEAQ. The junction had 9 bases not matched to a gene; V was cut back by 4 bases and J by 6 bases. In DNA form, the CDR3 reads TGTGCCAGCAGCTCAGGACTGACTAGCGGGGGGGCGGATACGCAGTATTTT. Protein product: CASSSGLTSGGADTQYF. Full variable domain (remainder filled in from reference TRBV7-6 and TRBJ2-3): GAGVSQSPRYKVTKRGQDVALRCDPISGHVSLYWYRQALGQGPEFLTYFNYEAQQDKSGLPNDRFSAERPEGSISTLTIQRTEQRDSAMYRCASSSGLTSGGADTQYFGPGTRLTVL.

The CDR3 bases are TGTGCCAGCTCACCGGGACTAGCGGGGGCCTCTGGCACAGATACGCAGTATTTT. Its protein is CASSPGLAGASGTDTQYF. The gene calls are TRBV18 and TRBJ2-3; TRBD2 agrees at 14 bases. CDR1 KGHSH and CDR2 LQKENI come from the germline V gene. The CDR3 loop spans 18 amino acids. The ends lost 3 bases at V and 1 base at J; junction bases unmatched: 6.

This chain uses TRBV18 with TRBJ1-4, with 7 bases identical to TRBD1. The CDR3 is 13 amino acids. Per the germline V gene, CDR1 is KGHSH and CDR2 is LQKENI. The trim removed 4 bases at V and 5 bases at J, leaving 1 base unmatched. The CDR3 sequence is CASSQTGNEKLFF. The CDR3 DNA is TGTGCCAGCTCACAGACAGGGAATGAAAAACTGTTTTTT. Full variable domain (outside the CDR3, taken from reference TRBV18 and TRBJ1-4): NAGVMQNPRHLVRRRGQEARLRCSPMKGHSHVYWYRQLPEEGLKFMVYLQKENIIDESGMPKERFSAEFPKEGPSILRIQQVVRGDSAAYFCASSQTGNEKLFFGSGTQLSVL.

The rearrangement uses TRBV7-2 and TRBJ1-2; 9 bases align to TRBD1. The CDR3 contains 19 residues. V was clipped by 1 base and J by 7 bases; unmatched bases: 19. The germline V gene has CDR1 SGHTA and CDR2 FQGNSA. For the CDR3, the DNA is TGTGCCAGCAGCTTAGTATCCAGAATCCCACAGGGGGCGAAGGCTGGCTACACCTTC. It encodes CASSLVSRIPQGAKAGYTF.

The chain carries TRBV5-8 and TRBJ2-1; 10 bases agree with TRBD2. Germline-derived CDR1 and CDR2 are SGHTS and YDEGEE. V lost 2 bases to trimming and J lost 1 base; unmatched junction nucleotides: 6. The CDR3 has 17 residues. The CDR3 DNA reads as TGTGCCAGCAGCTTTCCTAGCGGGAGTGGGTCCTACAATGAGCAGTTCTTC. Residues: CASSFPSGSGSYNEQFF.

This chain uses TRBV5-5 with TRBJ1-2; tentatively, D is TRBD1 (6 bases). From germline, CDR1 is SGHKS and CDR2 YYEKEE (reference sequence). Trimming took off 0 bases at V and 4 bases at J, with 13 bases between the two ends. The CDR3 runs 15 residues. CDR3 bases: TGTGCCAGCAGCTTGGAGCAGGGGCGATCCTATGGCTACACCTTC. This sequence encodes CASSLEQGRSYGYTF.

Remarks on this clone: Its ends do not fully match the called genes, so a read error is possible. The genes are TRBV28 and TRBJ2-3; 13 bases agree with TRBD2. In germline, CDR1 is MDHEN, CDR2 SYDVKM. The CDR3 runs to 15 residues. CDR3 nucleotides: TGTGCCAGCAGTTGGACTAGCGGGAGCATAGATACGCAGTATTTT. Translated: CASSWTSGSIDTQYF.

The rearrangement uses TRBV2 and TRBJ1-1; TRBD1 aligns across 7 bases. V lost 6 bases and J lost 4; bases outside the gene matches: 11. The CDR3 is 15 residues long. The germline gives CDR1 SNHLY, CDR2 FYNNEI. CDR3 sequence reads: CASRPTGEFGTEAFF. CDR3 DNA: TGTGCCAGCAGACCAACAGGGGAATTTGGCACTGAAGCTTTCTTT.

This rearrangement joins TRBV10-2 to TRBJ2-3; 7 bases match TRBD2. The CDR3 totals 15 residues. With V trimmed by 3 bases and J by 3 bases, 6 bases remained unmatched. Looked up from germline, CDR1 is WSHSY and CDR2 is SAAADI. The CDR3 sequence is CASSDGGSGTDTQYF. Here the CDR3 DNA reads TGCGCCAGCAGTGATGGCGGGAGCGGAACAGATACGCAGTATTTT.

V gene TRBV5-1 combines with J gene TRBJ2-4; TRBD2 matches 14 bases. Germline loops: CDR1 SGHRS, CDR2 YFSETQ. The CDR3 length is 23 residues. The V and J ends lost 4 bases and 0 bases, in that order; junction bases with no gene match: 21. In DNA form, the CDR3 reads TGCGCCAGCAGCCACGACGGGATTTTCGGACTAGCGGGAGGTGACCTAGCCAAAAACATTCAGTACTTC. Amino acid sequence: CASSHDGIFGLAGGDLAKNIQYF.

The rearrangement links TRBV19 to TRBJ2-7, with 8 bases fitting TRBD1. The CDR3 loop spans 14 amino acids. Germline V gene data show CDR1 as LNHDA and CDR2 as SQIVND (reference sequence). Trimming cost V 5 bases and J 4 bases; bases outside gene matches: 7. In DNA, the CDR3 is TGTGCCAGTAGTGTTCAGGGGGCTCGGTACGAGCAGTACTTC. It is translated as CASSVQGARYEQYF.